This TCR beta chain is from a study of monozygotic twins with inflammatory bowel disease. TCRdb reworked the 5' RACE reads into one entry per CDR3 protein, no DNA. The table for this sample gives around 200,000 distinct CDR3 sequences. Germline values: CDR1 SGHRS, CDR2 YFSETQ. The CDR3 extends over 13 amino acids. The chain is built from TRBV5-1 and TRBJ1-1; there is no DNA to check the TCRdb D call of TRBD1. This TCR came from a human donor with ulcerative colitis or Crohn's disease, or a healthy co-twin of an affected twin (not recorded which). Specimen: blood. This CDR3 reads CASSAGGLTEAFF.